These 24 T cell receptor beta chains came from one sample sequenced in a study of T cells in Graves' hyperthyroidism and ophthalmopathy. Regions amplified from RNA transcripts were the TCR beta CDR3 regions. Carried out on the TCR CDR3, a first-round RT-PCR used the HTBI primer set. TCRdb itself ran the multiplex PCR reads through MiXCR, one entry per CDR3 protein. The table lists over 500,000 distinct CDR3 sequences, 40% to 55% of them singletons. Specimen: peripheral blood or thyroid tissue (not recorded which). These receptors were obtained from an adult woman with Graves' disease, either hyperthyroidism or ophthalmopathy (not recorded which).

This clonotype was seen only once. The junction differs from germline at one of its ends, possibly a read error. This chain connects TRBV2 to TRBJ2-6; 10 nucleotides match TRBD1. Germline assignment: CDR1 SNHLY and CDR2 FYNNEI. This CDR3 comprises 19 residues. CDR3 region: CACSATTGGAEPGANVLTF. The DNA for the CDR3 is TGTGCCTGCAGTGCTACGACAGGGGGCGCAGAGCCTGGGGCCAACGTCCTGACTTTC.

This clonotype was observed many times. The chain carries TRBV20-1 and TRBJ2-2, with D possibly being TRBD1 (6 bases). CDR1 is DFQATT, CDR2 SNEGSKA, per germline (reference sequence). V lost 2 bases to trimming and J lost 1 base, with 8 bases between them. CDR3 size: 14 residues. Written as DNA, the CDR3 is TGCAGTGCTAGACGACAGGTGAACACCGGGGAGCTGTTTTTT. Translating gives CSARRQVNTGELFF.

This clonotype was recorded a few times. The chain combines TRBV20-1 with TRBJ2-7, with 14 bases matching TRBD2. The CDR3 has 16 residues. CDR1 is DFQATT, CDR2 SNEGSKA, per germline (reference sequence). The CDR3 DNA reads as TGCAGCGTTTTTGAGACTAGCGGGAGGGTTGAGGACGAGCAGTACTTC. It encodes CSVFETSGRVEDEQYF.

Many counts were recorded for this clonotype. V is TRBV19 and J is TRBJ1-5; D ambiguous. This CDR3 is 13 amino acids long. V was clipped by 3 bases and J by 4 bases, with 7 bases between them. Germline values: CDR1 LNHDA, CDR2 SQIVND (reference sequence). CDR3 sequence: CASSMDGNQPQHF. The DNA of the CDR3 is TGTGCCAGTAGTATGGACGGGAATCAGCCCCAGCATTTT. Looking up the rest from reference TRBV19 and TRBJ1-5 gives the full variable domain: DGGITQSPKYLFRKEGQNVTLSCEQNLNHDAMYWYRQDPGQGLRLIYYSQIVNDFQKGDIAEGYSVSREKKESFPLTVTSAQKNPTAFYLCASSMDGNQPQHFGDGTRLSIL.

This rearrangement joins TRBV2 to TRBJ1-5, with D possibly being TRBD1 (6 bases). This CDR3 region has 13 residues. Trimming removed 4 bases from V and 3 bases from J, with 7 bases in between. CDR1 SNHLY and CDR2 FYNNEI come from the germline V gene. CDR3 nucleotide sequence: TGTGCCAGCAGTGCAGGGGCCAATCAGCCCCAGCATTTT. It codes for CASSAGANQPQHF.

V and J are TRBV11-1 and TRBJ2-7, with TRBD1 matching 10 bases. Germline CDR1 is SGHAT and CDR2 is FQDESV (reference sequence). The CDR3 covers 16 residues. The ends lost 5 bases at V and 3 bases at J; junction bases unmatched: 10. CDR3 bases: TGTGCCAGCAGCACGTTCCCGGGACAGGGGTACTACGAGCAGTACTTC. It encodes CASSTFPGQGYYEQYF.

This clonotype was counted a single time. The CDR3 region has the DNA TGCGCCAGCAGCCCAGCAAAACGAGGCTTGCCTGGAAACACCATATATTTT. Amino acids: CASSPAKRGLPGNTIYF. This chain connects TRBV4-1 to TRBJ1-3; D remains ambiguous. CDR1 is MGHRA and CDR2 is YSYEKL in the germline V gene. V dropped 4 bases and J dropped 2 bases, with 18 bases sitting between them. There are 17 residues in the CDR3.

This rearrangement joins TRBV12-3 or TRBV12-4 to TRBJ1-4; 12 bases agree with TRBD1. The CDR3 contains 14 residues. Trimming removed 6 bases from V and 8 bases from J; junction bases left unmatched: 4. CDR3 DNA: TGTGCCAGCAGGGGGACAGGGGGCAAGGAAAAACTGTTTTTT. Amino acids: CASRGTGGKEKLFF.

This clonotype appeared many times. The rearrangement joins TRBV7-9 to TRBJ2-7, with D perhaps being TRBD1 or TRBD2 (5 bases each). V was trimmed by 1 base and J by 5 bases, leaving 15 bases between them. Germline V gene sequence: CDR1 SEHNR, CDR2 FQNEAQ (reference sequence). The CDR3 has 15 amino acids. CDR3 residues: CASSLGLGGVDEQYF. The DNA of the CDR3 is TGTGCCAGCAGCTTAGGGCTTGGGGGAGTCGACGAGCAGTACTTC. The full variable domain, rest sourced from reference TRBV7-9 and TRBJ2-7, is DTGVSQNPRHKITKRGQNVTFRCDPISEHNRLYWYRQTLGQGPEFLTYFQNEAQLEKSRLLSDRFSAERPKGSFSTLEIQRTEQGDSAMYLCASSLGLGGVDEQYFGPGTRLTVT.

This chain links TRBV24-1 with TRBJ1-5; the D is unclear. Trimming shortened V by 5 bases and J by 0 bases, and 7 bases separated the two germline ends. Germline assignment: CDR1 KGHDR and CDR2 SFDVKD. This CDR3 is 14 amino acids long. The CDR3 DNA is TGTGCCACCAGTGGGGTCCATAGCAATCAGCCCCAGCATTTT. It translates to CATSGVHSNQPQHF.

This clonotype was observed many times. The chain is built from TRBV14 and TRBJ1-4; D is undetermined. Germline CDR1 and CDR2: SGHDN and FVKESK. The CDR3 runs 16 residues. V was pared by 2 bases and J by 7 bases, with 17 bases between. CDR3 nucleotide sequence: TGTGCCAGCAGCCAACTAGGACCTCCCGGAGGTGAAAAACTGTTTTTT. It is translated as CASSQLGPPGGEKLFF. Filled out from reference TRBV14 and TRBJ1-4, the complete variable domain reads EAGVTQFPSHSVIEKGQTVTLRCDPISGHDNLYWYRRVMGKEIKFLLHFVKESKQDESGMPNNRFLAERTGGTYSTLKVQPAELEDSGVYFCASSQLGPPGGEKLFFGSGTQLSVL.

The V call is TRBV15, the J call TRBJ1-5, with D unresolved. There are 12 residues in the CDR3. Germline loops: CDR1 LNHNV, CDR2 YYDKDF (reference sequence). Trimming took off 3 bases at V and 12 bases at J, with 12 bases between the two ends. This CDR3 reads CATSSLFLDQHF. For the CDR3, the DNA is TGTGCCACCAGCAGTTTATTTCTGGACCAGCATTTT.

This clonotype appeared many times. This rearrangement joins TRBV20-1 to TRBJ1-1, with TRBD1 as a possible D gene (6 bases). The CDR3 length is 14 residues. Germline V gene lookup returns CDR1 DFQATT and CDR2 SNEGSKA (reference sequence). The V and J ends lost 3 bases and 3 bases respectively, with 14 bases between them. CDR3 sequence reads: CSASRNRADTEAFF. For the CDR3, the DNA is TGCAGTGCTAGTAGAAACAGGGCTGACACTGAAGCTTTCTTT.

This clonotype appeared once. Since no conserved phenylalanine or tryptophan closes the CDR3, a read error is the likely cause. The DNA is omitted, as the CDR3 cannot be located on it reliably, and the CDR3 follows TCRdb's listing. The chain couples TRBV29-1 to TRBJ1-1. The CDR3 is 9 residues long, ends included. CDR1 is SQVTM, CDR2 ANQGSEA, per germline. The CDR3 is CSVVESGPL.

The chain couples TRBV27 to TRBJ1-2; D unclear. The V and J ends lost 3 bases and 7 bases respectively, with 6 bases between them. CDR3 length equals 11 residues. CDR1 is MNHEY and CDR2 is SMNVEV in the germline V gene (reference sequence). CDR3 sequence (DNA): TGTGCCAGCAGTTTTGGGGTTGGCTACACCTTC. It specifies CASSFGVGYTF.

For this clonotype: With a much larger clone just one base away, this may be a read error. The J gene is TRBJ2-7, the V gene TRBV12-3 or TRBV12-4, with D perhaps TRBD2 (5 bases). CDR3 size: 12 residues. The CDR3 DNA is TGTGCCAGCAGTCCCGGGGTGGACGAGCACTACTTC. It is translated as CASSPGVDEHYF.

The chain carries TRBV7-2 and TRBJ2-7, with a weak D call TRBD2 (6 bases). The germline gives CDR1 SGHTA, CDR2 FQGNSA. This CDR3 has 13 amino acids. Trimming cost V 2 bases and J 3 bases, with 8 bases left between them. The CDR3 reads CASSLIGSYEQYF. The CDR3 DNA is TGTGCCAGCAGCTTAATCGGGAGCTACGAGCAGTACTTC.

Concerning this clonotype: One end of the junction is discordant with germline, which a read error may explain. This rearrangement joins TRBV9 to TRBJ1-3, with D hard to call. The germline gives CDR1 SGDLS, CDR2 YYNGEE. The CDR3 length is 13 residues. The CDR3 DNA is TGCGCCAGCCGTCCGAGCTCTGGAAACACCATATATTTT. Protein sequence: CASRPSSGNTIYF.

The V gene is TRBV5-6, the J gene TRBJ2-2, with D possibly matching TRBD1 (5 bases). Per the germline V gene, CDR1 is SGHDT and CDR2 is YYEEEE. This CDR3 comprises 15 residues. The germline V and J ends were trimmed by 4 bases and 1 base, with 11 bases remaining between them. In nucleotides, the CDR3 is TGTGCCAGCAGCGCGACAGTCCGGAACACCGGGGAGCTGTTTTTT. Translating gives CASSATVRNTGELFF.

The chain's CDR3 is CASSALTGAGELFF. The CDR3, as DNA: TGTGCCAGCAGCGCGCTCACAGGGGCCGGGGAGCTGTTTTTT. V and J are TRBV11-2 and TRBJ2-2, with 7 bases fitting TRBD1. In germline, CDR1 is SGHAT, CDR2 FQNNGV. With V trimmed by 5 bases and J by 6 bases, 6 bases remained unmatched. CDR3 length: 14 residues.

CDR3 DNA: TGCAGTGCTAATGGAAGGTACACCGGGGAGCTGTTTTTT. Protein product: CSANGRYTGELFF. The chain recombines TRBV20-1 with TRBJ2-2; D unclear. Trimming stripped 4 bases from V and 3 bases from J, with 9 bases between. This CDR3 has 13 residues. Germline V gene sequence: CDR1 DFQATT, CDR2 SNEGSKA (reference sequence).

This clonotype was detected a few times. The V and J genes are TRBV12-3 or TRBV12-4 and TRBJ2-2; D is possibly TRBD2 (5 bases). CDR3 length equals 13 residues. The V end lost 3 bases, the J end lost 8 bases, and 10 bases lay between the germline ends. This CDR3 is CASSFLASGELFF. CDR3 nucleotides: TGTGCCAGCAGTTTCCTAGCTTCTGGGGAGCTGTTTTTT.

This clonotype was detected ten times or more. The J gene is TRBJ2-5, the V gene TRBV15; D might be TRBD2 (5 bases). Germline CDR1 reads LNHNV; CDR2 reads YYDKDF (reference sequence). This CDR3 is built from 16 residues. V shed 0 bases and J shed 5 bases, with 16 bases lying between them. As DNA, the CDR3 is TGTGCCACCAGCAGAGATTCTGTCGGTACGGGGGAGACCCAGTACTTC. It is translated as CATSRDSVGTGETQYF.

In its sample, this clonotype was seen once. The genes are TRBV6-5 and TRBJ1-2; D is perhaps TRBD1 (5 bases). Trimming removed 4 bases from V and 5 bases from J, with 14 bases in between. The CDR3 has 14 amino acids. Germline V gene sequence: CDR1 MNHEY, CDR2 SVGAGI. In DNA, the CDR3 is TGTGCCAGCAGTTCCCGGGGACTTCTTTATGGCTACACCTTC. Translating it yields CASSSRGLLYGYTF.